This TCR beta chain derives from a study of CD8 T cells in ankylosing spondylitis. TCRdb re-called the 5' RACE reads with MiXCR, one entry per CDR3 protein. Among 200,000 or so distinct CDR3 sequences, 10% to 15% were seen once, and the ten largest hold more than 9.5%. This clonotype was detected ten times or more. Its antigen is undetermined. The V gene's germline CDR1 is DFQATT and CDR2 SNEGSKA (reference sequence). V shed 0 bases and J shed 6 bases, with 4 bases lying between them. There are 11 residues in the CDR3. Study observations and caveats: Past studies reported some motif variants in reactive arthritis synovial fluid and blood.

What was sequenced was blood, either unsorted or a sorted T cell fraction (not recorded which). This receptor was taken from a female donor with ankylosing spondylitis or in good health (not recorded which). The chain joins TRBV20-1 to TRBJ2-3; D is unresolved. This CDR3 reads CSAREGDTQYF. CDR3 nucleotides: TGCAGTGCTAGAGAAGGGGATACGCAGTATTTT.